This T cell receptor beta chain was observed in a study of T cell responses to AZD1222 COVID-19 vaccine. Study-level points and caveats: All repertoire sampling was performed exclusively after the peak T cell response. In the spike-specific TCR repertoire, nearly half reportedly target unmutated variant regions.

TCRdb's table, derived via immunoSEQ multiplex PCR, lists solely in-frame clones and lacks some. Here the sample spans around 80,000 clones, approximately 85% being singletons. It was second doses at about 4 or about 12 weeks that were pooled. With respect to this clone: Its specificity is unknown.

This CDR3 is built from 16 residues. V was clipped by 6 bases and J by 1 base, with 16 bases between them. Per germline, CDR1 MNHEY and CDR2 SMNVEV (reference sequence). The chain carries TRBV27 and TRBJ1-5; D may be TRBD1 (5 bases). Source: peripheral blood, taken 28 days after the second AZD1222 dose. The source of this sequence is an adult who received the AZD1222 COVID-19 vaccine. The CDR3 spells CASSRLGTQSNQPQHF. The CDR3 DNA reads TGTGCCAGCAGCCGCTTGGGGACCCAAAGCAATCAGCCCCAGCATTTT.